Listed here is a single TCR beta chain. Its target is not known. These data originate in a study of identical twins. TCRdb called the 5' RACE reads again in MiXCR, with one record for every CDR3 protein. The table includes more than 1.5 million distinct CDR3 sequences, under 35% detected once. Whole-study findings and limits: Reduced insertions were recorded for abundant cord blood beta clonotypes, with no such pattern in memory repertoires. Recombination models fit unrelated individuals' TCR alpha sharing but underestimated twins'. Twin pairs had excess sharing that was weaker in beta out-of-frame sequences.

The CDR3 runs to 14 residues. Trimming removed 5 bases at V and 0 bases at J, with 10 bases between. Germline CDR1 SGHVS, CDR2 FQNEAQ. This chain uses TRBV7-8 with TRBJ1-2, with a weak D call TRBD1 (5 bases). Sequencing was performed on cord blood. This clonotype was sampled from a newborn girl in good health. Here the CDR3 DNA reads TGTGCCAGCAGCGCCGAGACAGCTAACTATGGCTACACCTTC. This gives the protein CASSAETANYGYTF.